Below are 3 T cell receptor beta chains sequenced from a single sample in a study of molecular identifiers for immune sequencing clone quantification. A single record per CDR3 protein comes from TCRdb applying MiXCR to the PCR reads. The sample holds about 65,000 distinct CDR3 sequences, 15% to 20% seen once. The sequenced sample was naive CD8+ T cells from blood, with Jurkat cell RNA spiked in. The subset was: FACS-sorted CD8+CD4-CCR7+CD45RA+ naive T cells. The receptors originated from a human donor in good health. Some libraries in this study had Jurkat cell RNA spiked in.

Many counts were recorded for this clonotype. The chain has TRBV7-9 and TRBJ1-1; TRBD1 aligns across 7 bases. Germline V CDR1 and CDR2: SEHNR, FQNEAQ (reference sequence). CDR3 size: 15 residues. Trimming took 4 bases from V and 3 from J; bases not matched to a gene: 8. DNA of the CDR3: TGTGCCAGCAGCTCGGACCTGACAGGGTACACTGAAGCTTTCTTT. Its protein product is CASSSDLTGYTEAFF.

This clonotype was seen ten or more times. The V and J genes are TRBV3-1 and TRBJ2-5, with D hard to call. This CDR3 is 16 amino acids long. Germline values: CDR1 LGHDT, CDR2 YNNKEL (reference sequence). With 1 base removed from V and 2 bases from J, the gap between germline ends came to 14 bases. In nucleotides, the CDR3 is TGTGCCAGCAGCCAAGTCGGGCAAACACGACAAGAGACCCAGTACTTC. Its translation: CASSQVGQTRQETQYF.

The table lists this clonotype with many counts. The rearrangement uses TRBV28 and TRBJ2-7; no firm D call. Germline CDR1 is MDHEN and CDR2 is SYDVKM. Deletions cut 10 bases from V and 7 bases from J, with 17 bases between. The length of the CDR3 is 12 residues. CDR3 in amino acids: CATAPFYEEQYF. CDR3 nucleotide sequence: TGTGCCACGGCTCCCTTCTACGAGGAGCAGTACTTC. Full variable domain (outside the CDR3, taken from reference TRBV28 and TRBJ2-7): DVKVTQSSRYLVKRTGEKVFLECVQDMDHENMFWYRQDPGLGLRLIYFSYDVKMKEKGDIPEGYSVSREKKERFSLILESASTNQTSMYLCATAPFYEEQYFGPGTRLTVT.